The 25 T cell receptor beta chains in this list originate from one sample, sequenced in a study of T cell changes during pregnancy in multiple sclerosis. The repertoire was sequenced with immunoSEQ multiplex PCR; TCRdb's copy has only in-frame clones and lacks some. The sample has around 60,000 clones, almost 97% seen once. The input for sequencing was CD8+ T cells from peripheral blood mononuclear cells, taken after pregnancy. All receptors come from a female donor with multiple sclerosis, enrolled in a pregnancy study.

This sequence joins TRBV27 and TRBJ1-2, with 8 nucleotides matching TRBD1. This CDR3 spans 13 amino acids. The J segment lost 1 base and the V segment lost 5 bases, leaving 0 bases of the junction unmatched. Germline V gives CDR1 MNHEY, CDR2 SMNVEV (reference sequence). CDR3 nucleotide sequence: TGTGCCAGCAGTGGACAGGGTAACTATGGCTACACCTTC. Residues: CASSGQGNYGYTF.

The CDR3 bases are TGTGCCAGCAGCTCCACAGGGGGCTCGACAGATACGCAGTATTTT. Encoded protein: CASSSTGGSTDTQYF. The chain recombines TRBV28 with TRBJ2-3, with TRBD1 identical over 9 bases. CDR3 length: 15 amino acids. V lost 6 bases to trimming and J lost 3 bases; unmatched junction nucleotides: 7. The germline CDR1 and CDR2 sequences are MDHEN and SYDVKM.

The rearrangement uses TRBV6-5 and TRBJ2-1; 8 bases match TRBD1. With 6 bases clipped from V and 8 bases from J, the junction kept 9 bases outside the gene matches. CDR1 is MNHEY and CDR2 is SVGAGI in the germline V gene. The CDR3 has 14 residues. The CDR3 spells CASSLDRAVDEQFF. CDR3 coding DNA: TGTGCCAGCAGCCTGGACAGGGCGGTGGATGAGCAGTTCTTC.

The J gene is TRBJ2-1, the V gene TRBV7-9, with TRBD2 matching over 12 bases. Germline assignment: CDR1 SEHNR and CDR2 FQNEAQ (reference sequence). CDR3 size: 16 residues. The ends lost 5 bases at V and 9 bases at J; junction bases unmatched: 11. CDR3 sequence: CASSQGASGRGSEQFF. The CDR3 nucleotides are TGTGCCAGCAGCCAAGGGGCTAGCGGGAGGGGGAGTGAGCAGTTCTTC.

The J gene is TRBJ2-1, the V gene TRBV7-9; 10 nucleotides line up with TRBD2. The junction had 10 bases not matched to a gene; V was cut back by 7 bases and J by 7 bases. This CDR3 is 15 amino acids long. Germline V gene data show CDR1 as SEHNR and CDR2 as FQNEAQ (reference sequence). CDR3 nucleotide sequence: TGTGCCAGCATCCCCTTAGCGGGAGGCTTTAATGAGCAGTTCTTC. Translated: CASIPLAGGFNEQFF.

The CDR3 DNA is TGTGCCACCAGCCCCCGGACAGGGGGGTACGAGCAGTACTTC. It translates to CATSPRTGGYEQYF. The chain employs TRBV15 and TRBJ2-7, with 10 bases fitting TRBD1. The CDR3 is made up of 14 amino acids. From germline, CDR1 is LNHNV and CDR2 YYDKDF (reference sequence). V lost 5 bases to trimming and J lost 4 bases; unmatched junction nucleotides: 5.

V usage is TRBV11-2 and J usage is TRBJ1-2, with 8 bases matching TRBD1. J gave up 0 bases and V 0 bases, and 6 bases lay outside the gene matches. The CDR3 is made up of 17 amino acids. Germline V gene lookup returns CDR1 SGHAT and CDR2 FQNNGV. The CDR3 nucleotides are TGTGCCAGCAGCTTAGATCGCGGGACAGGTCCTAACTATGGCTACACCTTC. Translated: CASSLDRGTGPNYGYTF.

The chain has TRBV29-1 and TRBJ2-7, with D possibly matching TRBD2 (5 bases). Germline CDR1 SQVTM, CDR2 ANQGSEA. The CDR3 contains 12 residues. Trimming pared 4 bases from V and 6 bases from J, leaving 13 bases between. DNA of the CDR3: TGCAGCGTTGGACGGTCGGGGTTCGAGCAGTACTTC. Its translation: CSVGRSGFEQYF.

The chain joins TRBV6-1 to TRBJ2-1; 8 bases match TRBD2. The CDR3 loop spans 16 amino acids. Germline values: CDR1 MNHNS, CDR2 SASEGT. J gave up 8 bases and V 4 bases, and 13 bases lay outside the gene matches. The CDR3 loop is CASSGGLAPLVDEQFF. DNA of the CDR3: TGTGCCAGCAGTGGAGGACTAGCCCCTCTGGTGGATGAGCAGTTCTTC.

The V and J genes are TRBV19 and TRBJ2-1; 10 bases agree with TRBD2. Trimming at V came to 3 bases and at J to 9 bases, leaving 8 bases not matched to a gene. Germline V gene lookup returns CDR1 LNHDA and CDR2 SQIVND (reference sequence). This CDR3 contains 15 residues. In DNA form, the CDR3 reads TGTGCCAGTAGTATTGGTAGCGGGAGGTCCAGTGAGCAGTTCTTC. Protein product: CASSIGSGRSSEQFF.

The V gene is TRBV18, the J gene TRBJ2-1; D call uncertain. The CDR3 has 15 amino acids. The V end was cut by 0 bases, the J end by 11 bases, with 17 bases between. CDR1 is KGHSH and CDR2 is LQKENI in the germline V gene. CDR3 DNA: TGTGCCAGCTCACCACCGGAAGTAGCAGATACCAAGCAGTTCTTC. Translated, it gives CASSPPEVADTKQFF.

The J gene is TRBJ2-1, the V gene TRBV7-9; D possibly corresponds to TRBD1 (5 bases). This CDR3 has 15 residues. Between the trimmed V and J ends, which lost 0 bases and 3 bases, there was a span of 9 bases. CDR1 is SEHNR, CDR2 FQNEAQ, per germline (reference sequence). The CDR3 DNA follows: TGTGCCAGCAGCTTAGCCCAGGGTCTCTACAATGAGCAGTTCTTC. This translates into CASSLAQGLYNEQFF.

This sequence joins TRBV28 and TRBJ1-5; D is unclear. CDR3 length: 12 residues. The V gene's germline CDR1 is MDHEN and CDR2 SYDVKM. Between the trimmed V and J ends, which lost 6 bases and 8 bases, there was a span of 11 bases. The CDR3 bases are TGTGCCAGCAGCGGGGTAGGCGAGCCCCAGCATTTT. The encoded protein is CASSGVGEPQHF.

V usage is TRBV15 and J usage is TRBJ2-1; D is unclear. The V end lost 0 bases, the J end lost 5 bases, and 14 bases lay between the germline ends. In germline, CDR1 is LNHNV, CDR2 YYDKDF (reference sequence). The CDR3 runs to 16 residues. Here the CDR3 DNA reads TGTGCCACCAGCAGAGATCATCCGGGTGTGAACAATGAGCAGTTCTTC. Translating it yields CATSRDHPGVNNEQFF.

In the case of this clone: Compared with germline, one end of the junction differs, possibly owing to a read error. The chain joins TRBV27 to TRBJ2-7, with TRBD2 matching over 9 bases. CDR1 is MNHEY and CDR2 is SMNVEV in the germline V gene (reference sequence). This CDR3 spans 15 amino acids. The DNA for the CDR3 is TGTGCCAGCAGTTTATCTACTAGCGGGTCCACGAGGTTTCACTTC. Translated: CASSLSTSGSTRFHF.

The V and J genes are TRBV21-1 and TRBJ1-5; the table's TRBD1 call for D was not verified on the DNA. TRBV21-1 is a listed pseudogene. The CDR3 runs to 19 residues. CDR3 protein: CASSKTIRGRVWSNQPQHF. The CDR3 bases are TGTGCCAGCAGCAAAACCATCAGGGGGCGGGTATGGAGCAATCAGCCCCAGCATTTT.

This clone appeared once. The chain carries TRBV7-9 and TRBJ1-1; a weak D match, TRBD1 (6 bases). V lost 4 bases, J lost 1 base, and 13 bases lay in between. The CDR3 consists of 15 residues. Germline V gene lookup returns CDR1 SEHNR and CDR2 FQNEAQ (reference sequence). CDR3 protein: CASSYYREQNTEAFF. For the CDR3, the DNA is TGTGCCAGCAGCTACTACAGGGAGCAGAACACTGAAGCTTTCTTT. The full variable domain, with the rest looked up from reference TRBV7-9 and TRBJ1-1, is DTGVSQNPRHKITKRGQNVTFRCDPISEHNRLYWYRQTLGQGPEFLTYFQNEAQLEKSRLLSDRFSAERPKGSFSTLEIQRTEQGDSAMYLCASSYYREQNTEAFFGQGTRLTVV.

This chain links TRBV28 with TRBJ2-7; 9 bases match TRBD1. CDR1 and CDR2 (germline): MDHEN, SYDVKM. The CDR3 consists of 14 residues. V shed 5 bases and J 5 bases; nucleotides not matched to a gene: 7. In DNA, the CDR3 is TGTGCCAGCAGTACCCGCCGGGACAGGGACGAGCAGTACTTC. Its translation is CASSTRRDRDEQYF.

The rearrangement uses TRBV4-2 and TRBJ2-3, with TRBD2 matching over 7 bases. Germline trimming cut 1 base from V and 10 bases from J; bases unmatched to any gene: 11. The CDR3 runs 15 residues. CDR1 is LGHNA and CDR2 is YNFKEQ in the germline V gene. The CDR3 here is CASSQGRASGRAQYF. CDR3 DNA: TGTGCCAGCAGCCAAGGCAGAGCCTCGGGGAGGGCGCAGTATTTT.

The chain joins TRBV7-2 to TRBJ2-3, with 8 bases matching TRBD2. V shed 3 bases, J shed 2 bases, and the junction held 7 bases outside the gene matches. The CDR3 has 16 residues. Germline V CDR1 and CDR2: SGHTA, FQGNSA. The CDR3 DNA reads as TGTGCCAGCAGCTTTTTAGTAGCGGGATCCACAGATACGCAGTATTTT. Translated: CASSFLVAGSTDTQYF.

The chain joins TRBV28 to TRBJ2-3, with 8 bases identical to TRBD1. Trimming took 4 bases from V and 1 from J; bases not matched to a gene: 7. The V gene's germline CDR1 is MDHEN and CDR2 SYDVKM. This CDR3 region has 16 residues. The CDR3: CASSSPGTGGTDTQYF. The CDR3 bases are TGTGCCAGCAGTTCCCCCGGGACAGGCGGCACAGATACGCAGTATTTT.

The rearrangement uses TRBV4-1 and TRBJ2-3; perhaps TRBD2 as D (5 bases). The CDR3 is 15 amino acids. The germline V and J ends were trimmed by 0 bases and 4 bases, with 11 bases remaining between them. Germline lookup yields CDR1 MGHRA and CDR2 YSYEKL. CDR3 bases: TGCGCCAGCAGCCAAGATGACCTAGCCGCAGATACGCAGTATTTT. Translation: CASSQDDLAADTQYF.

The CDR3 DNA reads TGTGCCAGCAGTGAAGGGGACTATTATACCTACGAGCAGTACTTC. This translates into CASSEGDYYTYEQYF. The rearrangement joins TRBV6-1 to TRBJ2-7, with 7 bases matching TRBD2. With V trimmed by 1 base and J by 2 bases, 5 bases remained unmatched. From germline, CDR1 is MNHNS and CDR2 SASEGT. CDR3 length: 15 amino acids.

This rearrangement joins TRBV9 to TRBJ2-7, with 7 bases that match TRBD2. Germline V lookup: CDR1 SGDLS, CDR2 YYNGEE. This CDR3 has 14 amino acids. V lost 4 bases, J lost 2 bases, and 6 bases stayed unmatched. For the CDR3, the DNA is TGTGCCAGCAGCCCGGGGGGTCTCCCCTACGAGCAGTACTTC. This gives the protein CASSPGGLPYEQYF.

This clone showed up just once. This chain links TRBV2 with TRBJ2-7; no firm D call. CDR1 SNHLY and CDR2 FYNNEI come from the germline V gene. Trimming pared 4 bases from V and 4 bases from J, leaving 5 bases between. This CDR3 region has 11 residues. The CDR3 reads CASSAKYEQYF. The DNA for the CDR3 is TGTGCCAGCAGTGCCAAATACGAGCAGTACTTC.